This TCR beta chain was sequenced in a study of shared clonotypes between healthy human individuals. Study results and caveats: Generation of non-shared clonotypes was less probable than generation of clonotypes shared by all four donors.

Germline V gives CDR1 SGHTA, CDR2 FQGNSA. CDR3 length: 13 residues. Deletions cut 10 bases from V and 2 bases from J, with 14 bases between. This clone came up once. Its antigen is still unknown. Clones were sequenced by immunoSEQ multiplex PCR, and TCRdb holds only the in-frame ones, with some missing. The data show hundreds of thousands of clones, about two thirds seen once. The sequence came from a woman in her 30s in good health. The sample taken for sequencing was memory CD4+ T cells sorted from blood. Documented subset: CD45RA-negative fraction. The chain combines TRBV7-2 with TRBJ2-5; D call uncertain. The CDR3 loop is CATLPNGQETQYF. The CDR3 region has the DNA TGTGCCACCCTCCCCAATGGGCAAGAGACCCAGTACTTC.